This T cell receptor (beta chain) derives from a study of T cell repertoires in cytomegalovirus infection (dated by TCRdb to between 2018 and 2020). Regarding the research as a whole: The peptide stimulations were aimed at well-studied HLA-B-restricted epitopes as well as recently identified HLA-C-restricted CMV epitopes, whose presentation resists viral immunomodulation. Donor HLA type was relevant to the analysis, as public TCR beta signatures indicated carriage of CMV infection together with the matching HLA type.

Instrument on record: Illumina HiSeq 1500. The public reads were reanalyzed by TCRdb: fastp trimming at Q25, MiXCR alignment, in-frame beta chains only. Entries are consolidated by CDR3 protein sequence, retaining the most common genes and DNA. The table for this sample lists over 250,000 distinct CDR3 sequences; 20% to 25% of them were counted only once. The ten largest clones capture 15% to 20% of the sample. The treatment or condition label of this sample denotes: in vitro stimulation with specific CMV peptide epitopes to enrich CMV-specific T cells. From its cysteine to its phenylalanine, the CDR3 spans 11 amino acids. Just the 33-base CDR3 DNA is kept, in frame starting at base 1. CDR1 and CDR2 are drawn from the germline V gene: MNHEY, SVGEGT. Points the paper makes about the study in general: The ex vivo response was dominated by HLA-C-restricted CMV-specific TCR beta clonotypes, and the single most frequent clonotype in two of eight donors was supplied by these HLA-C-restricted clonotypes. In both this cohort and an independent roughly 400-donor cohort, the cumulative frequency of public TCR beta family members distinguished carriers of CMV infection plus the relevant HLA type.

In regard to this clonotype: No cognate antigen has been identified for it. Germline and junction disagree at one end, which may indicate a read error.

The clonotype comes from a human donor in good health (CMV status not recorded). Some clones in this sample may be carry-over from other donors' samples. Material: cultured PBMCs, obtained from culture after CMV antigen stimulation. In this chain, TRBV6-2 or TRBV6-3 is recombined with TRBJ2-7, with a tentative D call of TRBD1 or TRBD2, each matching 5 bases. The CDR3 corresponds to CASSSTGTESF. The nucleotides read TGTGCCAGCAGTTCTACCGGGACCGAAAGCTTC.